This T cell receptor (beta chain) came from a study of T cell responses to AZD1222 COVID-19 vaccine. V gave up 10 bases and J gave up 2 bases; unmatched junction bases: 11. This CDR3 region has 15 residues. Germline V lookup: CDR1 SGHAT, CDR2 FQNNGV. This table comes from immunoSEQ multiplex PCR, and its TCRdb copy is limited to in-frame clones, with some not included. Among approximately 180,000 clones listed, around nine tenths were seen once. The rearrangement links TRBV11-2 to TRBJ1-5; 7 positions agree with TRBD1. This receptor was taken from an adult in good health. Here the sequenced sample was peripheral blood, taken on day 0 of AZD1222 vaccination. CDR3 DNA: TGTGCCACCGGACAGGATCTGGGCGGCAATCAGCCCCAGCATTTT. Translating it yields CATGQDLGGNQPQHF. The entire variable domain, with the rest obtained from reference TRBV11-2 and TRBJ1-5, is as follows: EAGVAQSPRYKIIEKRQSVAFWCNPISGHATLYWYQQILGQGPKLLIQFQNNGVVDDSQLPKDRFSAERLKGVDSTLKIQPAKLEDSAVYLCATGQDLGGNQPQHFGDGTRLSIL.